This TCR beta chain comes out of a study of human T cells and chemical hapten exposure. About the study: The patients, most of them female, presented with alopecia areata, totalis or universalis. Study results and caveats: TCRs exceeding 1 in 1000 frequency stayed unchanged with DPC sensitization. PT1 expanded TCR numbers tracked positively with patch test score.

The sample's time point: patch test 3, about 24 weeks after DPC sensitization. The treatment is: therapeutic diphenylcyclopropenone sensitization with weekly scalp DPC. Regarding this clonotype: Its antigen is not identified.

This CDR3 has 12 residues. Trimming removed 3 bases from V and 8 bases from J, with 10 bases in between. During construction of the library, unique molecular identifiers were attached to individual cDNA molecules for quantitative, reproducible TCR counting. TCRdb reprocessed the RACE reads with MiXCR, giving one entry per CDR3 protein. Altogether approximately 97,000 distinct CDR3 sequences are present, roughly a quarter being singletons, with the ten largest covering about a tenth. The sample here was whole blood, taken in connection with sensitization to the hapten diphenylcyclopropenone (DPC). The receptor was isolated from a man aged 40-55 years with alopecia areata. Some clones in this sample may be carry-over from other donors' samples. The chain has TRBV12-3 or TRBV12-4 and TRBJ1-1; unclear D gene. The chain's CDR3 is CASSFSGAEAFF. The DNA for the CDR3 is TGTGCCAGCAGTTTCTCAGGTGCCGAAGCTTTCTTT.